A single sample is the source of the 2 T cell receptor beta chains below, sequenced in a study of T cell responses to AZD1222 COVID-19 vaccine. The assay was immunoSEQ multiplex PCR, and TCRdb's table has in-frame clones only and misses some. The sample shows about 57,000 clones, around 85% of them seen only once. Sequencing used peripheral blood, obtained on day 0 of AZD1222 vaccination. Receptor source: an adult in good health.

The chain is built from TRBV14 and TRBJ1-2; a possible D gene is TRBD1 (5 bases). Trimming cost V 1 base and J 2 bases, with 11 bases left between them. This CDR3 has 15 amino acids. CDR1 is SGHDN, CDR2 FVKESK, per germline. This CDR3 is CASSQVSPGNYGYTF. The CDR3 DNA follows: TGTGCCAGCAGCCAAGTCTCCCCAGGGAACTATGGCTACACCTTC.

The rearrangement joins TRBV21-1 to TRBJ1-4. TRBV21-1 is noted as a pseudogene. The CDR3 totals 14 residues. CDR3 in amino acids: CASRSKATNEKLFF. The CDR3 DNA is TGTGCCAGCAGGTCAAAGGCAACTAATGAAAAACTGTTTTTT.